There are a few counts of the clone carrying this TCR beta chain. Its cognate antigen is unknown. The sample comes from a study of glioma-infiltrating T cells. Regarding the study as a whole: Tissue-blood divergence was below expectation in non-neoplastic patients, above in gliomas. CDR3 overlap between tissue and blood was very small.

Germline V gene lookup returns CDR1 SGHRS and CDR2 YFSETQ. Trimming took off 4 bases at V and 2 bases at J, with 17 bases between the two ends. The CDR3 extends over 16 amino acids. Using RNA template, CDR3s of TCR alpha and beta were amplified with iRepertoire arm-PCR. For one-step reverse transcription and amplification, about 90-450 ng of tissue mRNA or PBMC total RNA was used. TCRdb reprocessed the multiplex PCR reads with MiXCR, giving one entry per CDR3 protein. The sample lists 160,000 or so distinct CDR3 sequences, roughly two fifths occurring once. This chain joins TRBV5-1 and TRBJ2-3; D gene uncertain. Sequences were obtained from glioma tissue, nonneoplastic brain tissue, or PBMCs (not recorded which). The source is a human donor with low-grade glioma or glioblastoma, undergoing nonglioma brain surgery, or in good health (not recorded which). CDR3 region: CASSGEERFFTDTQYF. CDR3 coding DNA: TGCGCCAGCAGCGGAGAGGAAAGGTTTTTCACAGATACGCAGTATTTT.